The rows below give T cell receptor beta chains drawn from one sample of a study of T cell repertoires in cytomegalovirus infection. TCRdb redid the calling of the reads with MiXCR, one entry per CDR3 protein. The sample gives 630,000 or so distinct CDR3 sequences, approximately 24% of which show up once; 7% to 9% is in the top ten. Sequencing used CD8+ T cells from PBMCs. The receptors come from a human donor in good health (CMV status not recorded). Some clones in this sample may be carry-over from other donors' samples. The CDR3 runs from the conserved cysteine through the conserved F or W. The order of the fields is V gene, J gene, D gene, clone size, CDR3 DNA, CDR3 protein. A D gene is named only where the DNA matches it firmly. Not every row has a clone size; where given, it reads once, few, many or a size class.

v_call: TRBV29-1
j_call: TRBJ2-5
d_call: NA
clone_size: NA
cdr3_nt: TGCAGCGTTGTGGGGCAGCAAGAGACCCAGTACTTC
cdr3_aa: CSVVGQQETQYF

v_call: TRBV7-9
j_call: TRBJ1-2
d_call: NA
clone_size: NA
cdr3_nt: TGTGCCAGCAGCCAAGCGGCTCCAAGGCTACCTAACTATGGCTACACCTTC
cdr3_aa: CASSQAAPRLPNYGYTF

v_call: TRBV2
j_call: TRBJ1-3
d_call: NA
clone_size: NA
cdr3_nt: TGTGCCAGCAGCACCACCGGGGCCTCTGGAAACACCATATATTTT
cdr3_aa: CASSTTGASGNTIYF

v_call: TRBV12-3/TRBV12-4
j_call: TRBJ1-6
d_call: TRBD1
clone_size: NA
cdr3_nt: TGTGCCAGCAGCTTGACAGGGGTTAATTCACCCCTCCACTTT
cdr3_aa: CASSLTGVNSPLHF

v_call: TRBV19
j_call: TRBJ2-5
d_call: NA
clone_size: NA
cdr3_nt: TGTGCCAGTAGTAACCGGGACCCTGACCGCGGGACCCAGTACTTC
cdr3_aa: CASSNRDPDRGTQYF

v_call: TRBV6-1
j_call: TRBJ2-5
d_call: TRBD1
clone_size: NA
cdr3_nt: TGTGCCGCGACAGGGGAGGCTGGCCGGACCCAGTACTTC
cdr3_aa: CAATGEAGRTQYF

v_call: TRBV6-2/TRBV6-3
j_call: TRBJ2-1
d_call: TRBD2
clone_size: many
cdr3_nt: TGTGCCAGCAGTTACACGCCTAGCGGGGGGACAGGAATATACAATGAGCAGTTCTTC
cdr3_aa: CASSYTPSGGTGIYNEQFF

v_call: TRBV7-8
j_call: TRBJ1-2
d_call: TRBD1
clone_size: NA
cdr3_nt: TGTGCCAGCAGCTCAAGGCCTTCGACAGGGGTCAACTATGGCTACACCTTC
cdr3_aa: CASSSRPSTGVNYGYTF

v_call: TRBV7-8
j_call: TRBJ2-3
d_call: TRBD2
clone_size: many
cdr3_nt: TGTGCCAGCAGCTTCGGGATGGCGGGAGGCACAGATACGCAGTATTTT
cdr3_aa: CASSFGMAGGTDTQYF

v_call: TRBV10-3
j_call: TRBJ2-1
d_call: NA
clone_size: NA
cdr3_nt: TGTGCCATCAGTGATGACGGAAGAGACTACAATGAGCAGTTCTTC
cdr3_aa: CAISDDGRDYNEQFF

v_call: TRBV20-1
j_call: TRBJ1-5
d_call: NA
clone_size: few
cdr3_nt: TGCAGTGCTAGGTATGACCCAGCCGGCGGCAATCAGCCCCAGCATTTT
cdr3_aa: CSARYDPAGGNQPQHF

v_call: TRBV7-2
j_call: TRBJ2-7
d_call: TRBD2
clone_size: few
cdr3_nt: TGTGCCAGCAGCCTGGACTTGGGACTAGCGGGGGGCGTTTTCGGAAGAGGATACGAGCAGTACTTC
cdr3_aa: CASSLDLGLAGGVFGRGYEQYF

v_call: TRBV29-1
j_call: TRBJ1-5
d_call: NA
clone_size: NA
cdr3_nt: TGCAGCGTTGAAGAGGGGAGCAATCAGCCCCAGCATTTT
cdr3_aa: CSVEEGSNQPQHF

v_call: TRBV6-2/TRBV6-3
j_call: TRBJ1-6
d_call: TRBD1
clone_size: NA
cdr3_nt: TGTGCCAGCGGGACAGGGATGGCGGGTAATTCACCCCTCCACTTT
cdr3_aa: CASGTGMAGNSPLHF

v_call: TRBV6-2/TRBV6-3
j_call: TRBJ1-1
d_call: NA
clone_size: NA
cdr3_nt: TGTGTCAGCCAAAAACGAGGACCATCCGCTCCAGCTTTCTTT
cdr3_aa: CVSQKRGPSAPAFF

v_call: TRBV7-6
j_call: TRBJ2-7
d_call: NA
clone_size: NA
cdr3_nt: TGTGCCAGCAGCTTCGCGAAGAGTGAACAGGCGGGTGACGATCAGTACTTC
cdr3_aa: CASSFAKSEQAGDDQYF

v_call: TRBV6-2/TRBV6-3
j_call: TRBJ1-1
d_call: NA
clone_size: many
cdr3_nt: TGTGCCAGCAGTTACCACTTGAACACTGAAGCTTTCTTT
cdr3_aa: CASSYHLNTEAFF

v_call: TRBV19
j_call: TRBJ1-1
d_call: NA
clone_size: many
cdr3_nt: TGTGCCAGTAGTCTATACGAAGGTGAAGCTTTCTTT
cdr3_aa: CASSLYEGEAFF

v_call: TRBV27
j_call: TRBJ2-7
d_call: NA
clone_size: few
cdr3_nt: TGTGCCAGCAGTTTATCGCGGGGTGGGGGCTACGAGCAGTACTTC
cdr3_aa: CASSLSRGGGYEQYF

v_call: TRBV20-1
j_call: TRBJ2-1
d_call: NA
clone_size: few
cdr3_nt: TGCAGTGCTCGAAAGAGGGGGGGCTCCTACAATGAGCAGTTCTTC
cdr3_aa: CSARKRGGSYNEQFF

v_call: TRBV7-9
j_call: TRBJ2-5
d_call: NA
clone_size: many
cdr3_nt: TGTGCCAGCAGCTTAAGCGATCCAGGGAGAGAGACCCAGTACTTC
cdr3_aa: CASSLSDPGRETQYF

v_call: TRBV20-1
j_call: TRBJ2-5
d_call: NA
clone_size: many
cdr3_nt: TGCAGTGCTAGGGGCACTCCCACCCAAGAGACCCAGTACTTC
cdr3_aa: CSARGTPTQETQYF

v_call: TRBV29-1
j_call: TRBJ1-2
d_call: NA
clone_size: NA
cdr3_nt: TGCAGCGTAAAAGGGACGACTGGGAGTTATGGCTACACCTTC
cdr3_aa: CSVKGTTGSYGYTF

v_call: TRBV9
j_call: TRBJ2-3
d_call: TRBD1
clone_size: NA
cdr3_nt: TGTGCCAGCAGCCGTAAATCAACTCCGGGACAGGGCCCAGATACGCAGTATTTT
cdr3_aa: CASSRKSTPGQGPDTQYF

v_call: TRBV28
j_call: TRBJ1-6
d_call: TRBD1
clone_size: NA
cdr3_nt: TGTGCCAGCAGTAGACCGGACAGGGACGATAATTCACCCCTCCACTTT
cdr3_aa: CASSRPDRDDNSPLHF

v_call: TRBV14
j_call: TRBJ2-7
d_call: NA
clone_size: NA
cdr3_nt: TGTGCCAGCAGCCATACCCTCTACGAGCAGTACTTC
cdr3_aa: CASSHTLYEQYF

v_call: TRBV6-2/TRBV6-3
j_call: TRBJ1-1
d_call: NA
clone_size: few
cdr3_nt: TGTGCCAGCAGTCCCCCAGGACGGAGGCGTGAAGCTTTCTTT
cdr3_aa: CASSPPGRRREAFF

v_call: TRBV7-6
j_call: TRBJ1-1
d_call: NA
clone_size: many
cdr3_nt: TGTGCCAGCAGCTTAGCGCCCCAGCAGATCTCTTTCTTT
cdr3_aa: CASSLAPQQISFF

v_call: TRBV4-1
j_call: TRBJ2-2
d_call: TRBD2
clone_size: few
cdr3_nt: TGCGCCAGCAGCCAAGAGGGACTAGCGGGGTACACCGGGGAGCTGTTTTTT
cdr3_aa: CASSQEGLAGYTGELFF

v_call: TRBV20-1
j_call: TRBJ2-5
d_call: TRBD2
clone_size: few
cdr3_nt: TGCAGTGCTCCTACTCTAGCGGATGAAGAGACCCAGTACTTC
cdr3_aa: CSAPTLADEETQYF

v_call: TRBV28
j_call: TRBJ2-1
d_call: TRBD2
clone_size: once
cdr3_nt: TGTGCCAGCAGTTACGGACTAGCGGGGGGATACTACAATGAGCAGTTCTTC
cdr3_aa: CASSYGLAGGYYNEQFF

v_call: TRBV12-3/TRBV12-4
j_call: TRBJ1-5
d_call: NA
clone_size: few
cdr3_nt: TGTGCCAGCAGTTTTGGGAGCCCAGGGAACCAGCCCCAGCATTTT
cdr3_aa: CASSFGSPGNQPQHF

v_call: TRBV19
j_call: TRBJ1-1
d_call: NA
clone_size: NA
cdr3_nt: TGTGCCAGTAGTCCATCCGGGTCCCTCGGTACTGAAACTTTCTTT
cdr3_aa: CASSPSGSLGTETFF

v_call: TRBV7-9
j_call: TRBJ2-5
d_call: TRBD1
clone_size: few
cdr3_nt: TGTGCCAGCAGCGGGGACAGGGGGCGTAAAGAGACCCAGTACTTC
cdr3_aa: CASSGDRGRKETQYF

v_call: TRBV20-1
j_call: TRBJ2-3
d_call: NA
clone_size: NA
cdr3_nt: TGCAGTGCTAGAGATAATTTGCGGGACGCTAGCACAGATACGCAGTATTTT
cdr3_aa: CSARDNLRDASTDTQYF

v_call: TRBV5-6
j_call: TRBJ2-2
d_call: NA
clone_size: many
cdr3_nt: TGTGCCAGCAGCCTTCCGGAACTAGAGCACACCGGGGAGCTGTTTTTT
cdr3_aa: CASSLPELEHTGELFF

v_call: TRBV29-1
j_call: TRBJ1-2
d_call: TRBD1
clone_size: NA
cdr3_nt: TGCAGCGTTGGTCGACAGGGCCAGGATGGCTACACCTTC
cdr3_aa: CSVGRQGQDGYTF

v_call: TRBV7-2
j_call: TRBJ1-2
d_call: NA
clone_size: NA
cdr3_nt: TGTGCCAGCAGCCAGATACAGGGATTCTATGGCTACACCTTC
cdr3_aa: CASSQIQGFYGYTF

v_call: TRBV29-1
j_call: TRBJ1-2
d_call: NA
clone_size: NA
cdr3_nt: TGCAGCGTTGAGGGGAGGGATGACTACACCTTC
cdr3_aa: CSVEGRDDYTF

v_call: TRBV12-3/TRBV12-4
j_call: TRBJ2-4
d_call: NA
clone_size: many
cdr3_nt: TGTGCCAGCAGTCTGGCACGGACAGCCCGAGCCAAAAACATTCAGTACTTC
cdr3_aa: CASSLARTARAKNIQYF

v_call: TRBV20-1
j_call: TRBJ2-5
d_call: NA
clone_size: NA
cdr3_nt: TGCAGTGCTAGAGAGGTTGCCGAGACCCAGTACTTC
cdr3_aa: CSAREVAETQYF

v_call: TRBV7-9
j_call: TRBJ1-2
d_call: NA
clone_size: many
cdr3_nt: TGTGCCAGCAGCCGAGCGGGTAGCGATGGCTACACCTTC
cdr3_aa: CASSRAGSDGYTF

v_call: TRBV20-1
j_call: TRBJ1-5
d_call: NA
clone_size: NA
cdr3_nt: TGCAGTGCCGGGAGGCAGTATAGCAATCAGCCCCAGCATTTT
cdr3_aa: CSAGRQYSNQPQHF

v_call: TRBV7-6
j_call: TRBJ2-4
d_call: NA
clone_size: many
cdr3_nt: TGTGCCAGCAGCAACGGGGAAAACATTCAGTACTTC
cdr3_aa: CASSNGENIQYF

v_call: TRBV29-1
j_call: TRBJ2-7
d_call: TRBD1
clone_size: NA
cdr3_nt: TGCAGCGCCGAAGCCGGGACAGGGCCTGACGAGCAGTACTTC
cdr3_aa: CSAEAGTGPDEQYF

v_call: TRBV29-1
j_call: TRBJ2-7
d_call: TRBD1
clone_size: NA
cdr3_nt: TGCAGCGCCGGGACAGGGGGCGACGAGCAGTACTTC
cdr3_aa: CSAGTGGDEQYF

v_call: TRBV20-1
j_call: TRBJ2-1
d_call: NA
clone_size: NA
cdr3_nt: TGCAGTGCCATACAGGGGGGGGTGAACAATGAGCAGTTCTTC
cdr3_aa: CSAIQGGVNNEQFF

v_call: TRBV7-2
j_call: TRBJ2-1
d_call: NA
clone_size: many
cdr3_nt: TGTGCCAGCAGCTCCTTCCCTGGAGATTACAATGAGCAGTTCTTC
cdr3_aa: CASSSFPGDYNEQFF

v_call: TRBV6-6
j_call: TRBJ2-4
d_call: TRBD1
clone_size: few
cdr3_nt: TGTGCCAGCAGCCAGACAGGGAAGCCCAAAAACATTCAGTACTTC
cdr3_aa: CASSQTGKPKNIQYF

v_call: TRBV6-5
j_call: TRBJ2-1
d_call: TRBD1
clone_size: NA
cdr3_nt: TGTGCCAGCAGTTGGGGGACAGGGGGCCATGAGCAGTTCTTC
cdr3_aa: CASSWGTGGHEQFF

v_call: TRBV7-8
j_call: TRBJ1-3
d_call: NA
clone_size: many
cdr3_nt: TGTGCCAGCAGCTTAGAATTCGGCGGGGCTGGAAACACCATATATTTT
cdr3_aa: CASSLEFGGAGNTIYF

v_call: TRBV29-1
j_call: TRBJ2-5
d_call: NA
clone_size: few
cdr3_nt: TGCAGCGTTGAAGATAGGGGCGGCAGGGGTGAGACCCAGTACTTC
cdr3_aa: CSVEDRGGRGETQYF

v_call: TRBV7-9
j_call: TRBJ1-1
d_call: NA
clone_size: many
cdr3_nt: TGTGCCAGCAGCTTATTACCAGGACCTGAAGCTTTCTTT
cdr3_aa: CASSLLPGPEAFF